The text below deals with one T cell receptor (beta chain). Its binding antigen is unknown. No clone much larger than this one lies a single base away; base qualities are absent. Moderately to severely active disease, a Clinical Activity Score of at least 3, a NOSPECS grade of at least 4, and a duration under 3 months were present in ophthalmopathy patients. Exclusion was applied to patients with uncontrolled infections, other autoimmune diseases, pregnancy or lactation. Diagnoses were based on clinical symptoms, serum thyroxine and TRAb, thyroid ultrasound and orbital computed tomography. PBMCs were isolated from 10 ml of fresh peripheral blood by Ficoll-Paque density gradient centrifugation. Trizol reagent was used to extract total RNA, and RNA quality was then checked on an Agilent 2100 Bioanalyzer. These data are taken from a study of T cells in Graves' hyperthyroidism and ophthalmopathy (dated by TCRdb to the late 2010s). Regarding the research as a whole: Peripheral blood was sampled at the time of initial diagnosis, prior to any treatment. TCR V-J signatures able to tell the groups apart were searched for in a discovery cohort of 90 to 100 patients, of whom over 40 had Graves' ophthalmopathy and around 57 had stable Graves' hyperthyroidism. Prospective prediction of ophthalmopathy was tested in an independent validation cohort consisting of roughly 19 hyperthyroidism patients and around 17 patients who later progressed to ophthalmopathy. The approximately 100 discovery patients were divided at random into training and test sets in a 7:3 ratio. The study also compared thyroid tissue and blood T-cell repertoires from roughly six Graves' hyperthyroidism patients. Following sampling, methimazole starting at 30 mg daily was given to hyperthyroidism patients, and high-dose intravenous methylprednisolone was given to ophthalmopathy patients. The paper describes TCR Vbeta CDR3 sequencing of roughly 130 peripheral blood samples, made up of 43 ophthalmopathy patients, 70 to 80 hyperthyroidism patients and about 17 progressor patients. Results and caveats for the whole study, not just this receptor: In cross-validation, a model built on a 13 V-J signature told ophthalmopathy apart from stable hyperthyroidism with 87.88% sensitivity and approximately 84% specificity, and in testing the same model reached 80%/75%. Blood samples also contained most of the expanded thyroid clonotypes (frequency above 0.001), which suggests that blood repertoires may reflect thyroid immune responses. No statistical method was used to fix the sample size in advance, and group allocation was not hidden from the investigators. In validation, the model predicted progression to ophthalmopathy with approximately 70% sensitivity and approximately 72% specificity, a median of 6.5 months before onset.

CDR1 and CDR2, looked up from the germline V gene, are MDHEN and SYDVKM. Unmatched junction bases come to 9, with V trimmed by 6 bases and J by 4 bases. Inclusive of the bounding cysteine and phenylalanine, the CDR3 is 15 residues long. Only CDR3 DNA is held: 45 bases, read in frame from base 1. The TCR beta CDR3 regions were amplified from RNA transcripts. The first round of RT-PCR for the TCR CDR3 was performed with the HTBI primer set and the Qiagen OneStep RT-PCR kit. A second multiplex PCR round built the libraries, followed by size selection and purification. Sequencing of the libraries was done on an Illumina HiSeq2000 using paired-end 100 bp reads. Per the authors' processing: SOAPnuke was used to process the raw data, throwing out any read that contained adapters or uncalled bases, had a mean Phred below 15, or lacked an exact constant-primer or identifier match. COPE v1.2.5 was used to merge the high-quality paired reads, and each unique nucleotide sequence was defined as a clonotype. Clonotypes were aligned to IMGT TRBV, TRBD and TRBJ reference segments using MiTCR v1.1. Analysis was restricted to V-J combinations with a frequency above 0.0001, which covered 99.2% of repertoires. The TCS score was defined as the ratio of F50 (clonal expansion) to E x V (chaos), calculated using BLOSUM62-based TCRdist between CDR3 peptides within each V-J. Welch's t-statistics and random forest reduced roughly 530 V-J features to 13, which were used in a naive Bayes classifier (R e1071). TCRdb handled the public reads itself, with Q25 trimming in fastp and clone calling in MiXCR, and kept productive beta chains. Rows merge per CDR3 protein into single entries with the most common DNA and genes. TCRdb, not the original authors, processed these V and J calls. The sample records fewer than 450,000 distinct CDR3 sequences, about 14% of which are singletons. 25% to 30% of the sample belongs to the ten largest clones.

This receptor was obtained from a man in his fifties with Graves' ophthalmopathy. The chain uses TRBV28 and TRBJ1-2, with 9 bases matching TRBD1. Sequenced material: blood. The bases are TGTGCCAGCAGACTGACAGGGGGATTTAGCTATGGCTACACCTTC. Its translation is CASRLTGGFSYGYTF.